The sequence of this TCR beta chain was determined in a study of blood T cell repertoires in COVID-19. Looked up from germline, CDR1 is LGHNA and CDR2 is YNFKEQ. This CDR3 spans 16 amino acids. V dropped 0 bases and J dropped 6; count of bases not matched to a gene: 5. Authors' analysis steps: Estimation of nucleated cell counts relied on the amplification of reference gene primers. TCRdb keeps only in-frame clones here, not all; method: immunoSEQ multiplex PCR. The V and J calls and clone size come from that table; D and trimming were worked out from the DNA. The sample carries about 58,000 clones, around four fifths recorded once.

The sequencing sample was made of peripheral blood. This chain joins TRBV4-2 and TRBJ2-3, with 11 bases lining up with TRBD2. The TCR comes from a man aged 60 to 75 with COVID-19, enrolled during active disease. CDR3 in DNA: TGTGCCAGCAGCCAAGACGGGACTAGCGGCCCCGATACGCAGTATTTT. Translation: CASSQDGTSGPDTQYF.